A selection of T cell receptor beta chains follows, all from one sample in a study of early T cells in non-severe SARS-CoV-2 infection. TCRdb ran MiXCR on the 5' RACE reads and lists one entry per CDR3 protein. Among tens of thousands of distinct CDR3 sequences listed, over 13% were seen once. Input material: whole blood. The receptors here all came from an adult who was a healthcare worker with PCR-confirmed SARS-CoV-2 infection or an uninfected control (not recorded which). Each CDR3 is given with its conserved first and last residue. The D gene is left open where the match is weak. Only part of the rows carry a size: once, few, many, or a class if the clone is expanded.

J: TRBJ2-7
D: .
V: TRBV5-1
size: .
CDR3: CASSLDGRTFSYEQYF
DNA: TGCGCCAGCAGCTTGGATGGGCGGACGTTCTCCTACGAGCAGTACTTC

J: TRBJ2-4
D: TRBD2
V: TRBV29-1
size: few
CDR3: CSVVGLENIQYF
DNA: TGCAGCGTGGTGGGACTAGAAAACATTCAGTACTTC

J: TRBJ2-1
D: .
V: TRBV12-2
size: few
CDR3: CASRLGSREGRYNEQFF
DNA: TGTGCAAGTCGCTTAGGTTCGCGGGAGGGCCGCTACAATGAGCAGTTCTTC

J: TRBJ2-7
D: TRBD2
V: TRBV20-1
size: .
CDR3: CSARDGERGAGYEQYF
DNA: TGCAGTGCTAGAGACGGGGAGCGGGGAGCTGGGTACGAGCAGTACTTC

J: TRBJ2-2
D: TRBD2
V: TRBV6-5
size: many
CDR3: CASSYSGGLAGGTGELFF
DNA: TGTGCCAGCAGTTACTCGGGGGGGCTAGCGGGAGGAACCGGGGAGCTGTTTTTT

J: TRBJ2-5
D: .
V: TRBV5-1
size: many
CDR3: CASSPGTSQETQYF
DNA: TGCGCCAGCAGCCCAGGGACAAGCCAAGAGACCCAGTACTTC

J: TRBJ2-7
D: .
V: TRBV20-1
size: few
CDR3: CSARDSLYEQYF
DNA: TGCAGTGCTAGAGATTCCCTCTACGAGCAGTACTTC

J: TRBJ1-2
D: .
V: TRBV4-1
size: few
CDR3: CASSQVEGFGYGYTF
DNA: TGCGCCAGCAGCCAAGTTGAGGGTTTCGGGTATGGCTACACCTTC

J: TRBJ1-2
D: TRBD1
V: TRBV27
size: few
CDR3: CASKTGGGYGYTF
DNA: TGTGCCAGCAAGACAGGGGGCGGCTATGGCTACACCTTC

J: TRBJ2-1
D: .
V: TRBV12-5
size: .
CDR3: CASGYNPDNEQFF
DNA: TGTGCTAGTGGCTATAACCCGGACAATGAGCAGTTCTTC

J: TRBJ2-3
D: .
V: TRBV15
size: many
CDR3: CATSRGGEWTDTQYF
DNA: TGTGCCACCAGCAGAGGAGGGGAATGGACAGATACGCAGTATTTT

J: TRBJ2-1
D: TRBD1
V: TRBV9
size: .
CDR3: CASSGKGDSSHNEQFF
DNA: TGTGCCAGCAGCGGAAAAGGGGACAGCTCCCACAATGAGCAGTTCTTC